This TCR beta chain was captured by sequencing in a study of regulatory T cells in long-lasting Graves disease. The overall study: To qualify as persistent, Graves' disease required over 5 years of antithyroid drugs with positive TSH receptor antibodies.

As for time point: persistent/refractory GD, antithyroid drugs over 5 years with positive TRAb. PBMC-extracted RNA yielded the TCR library. Staff drew roughly 10 milliliters of peripheral blood into EDTA tubes. This clonotype was seen at least ten times. Its specificity is not known. The authors built TCR beta libraries using iRepertoire HTBI primers and Arm-PCR of CDR3 regions. Authors' processing steps: Throughout the samples, researchers identified 62 TRBV and roughly 13 TRBJ segments. A single record per CDR3 protein comes from TCRdb applying MiXCR to the multiplex PCR reads. These V and J calls rely on TCRdb rather than the paper's analysis. The repertoire holds 250,000 to 300,000 distinct CDR3 sequences, with 20% to 25% as singletons. Study findings and constraints: Only a small sample size was used, which may have cut accuracy.

The TCR originated in a female donor with Graves disease. This specimen was peripheral blood mononuclear cells (PBMCs), taken when the disease was refractory, from a patient treated with antithyroid drugs.

The CDR3 here is CASSYSMSGYAGELFF. As DNA, the CDR3 is TGTGCCAGCAGTTACTCCATGAGCGGGTACGCCGGGGAGCTGTTTTTT. This sequence joins TRBV6-5 and TRBJ2-2; tentatively, D is TRBD2 (6 bases). The CDR3 consists of 16 residues. Per germline, CDR1 MNHEY and CDR2 SVGAGI. The germline V and J ends were trimmed by 0 bases and 6 bases, with 14 bases remaining between them.